This section outlines one T cell receptor beta chain sequence together with its context. The sample is drawn from a study of blood T cells in healthy people across ages. Germline-derived CDR1 and CDR2 are SGDLS and YYNGEE. The V and J ends lost 0 bases and 7 bases respectively, with 17 bases between them. The CDR3 totals 15 residues. It was with a sample-barcoded 5' primer and a J-beta primer mix that a second PCR of about 6 to 12 cycles was run. TCRdb fed the 5' RACE reads into MiXCR, producing one record per CDR3 protein. The profile shows around 1,600,000 distinct CDR3 sequences, 42% of them singletons.

This TCR came from a woman between 18 and 29 years old in good health. What was sequenced was blood. J is TRBJ2-7 and V is TRBV9, with D possibly TRBD2 on 5 matching bases. CDR3: CASSVAGELYNEQYF. CDR3 sequence (DNA): TGTGCCAGCAGCGTAGCCGGGGAGCTATACAATGAGCAGTACTTC. The whole variable domain, remainder taken from reference TRBV9 and TRBJ2-7, is DSGVTQTPKHLITATGQRVTLRCSPRSGDLSVYWYQQSLDQGLQFLIQYYNGEERAKGNILERFSAQQFPDLHSELNLSSLELGDSALYFCASSVAGELYNEQYFGPGTRLTVT.